These 10 T cell receptor beta chains were sequenced from one sample in a study of OX40 agonist ivuxolimab in advanced cancers. Assay used: immunoSEQ multiplex PCR; TCRdb lists only in-frame clones, some missing. The top ten clones hold approximately 17% of a sample with fewer than 40,000 clones, about 79% of them seen once. Sequencing used CD4+ or CD8+ T cells sorted from blood, obtained in a trial of the OX40 agonist ivuxolimab. The receptors derive from an adult with an advanced solid tumor such as melanoma, head and neck, liver or kidney cancer.

V is TRBV6-1 and J is TRBJ1-1, with D unclear. From germline, CDR1 is MNHNS and CDR2 SASEGT. V lost 1 base and J 5 bases, leaving 14 bases between the germline ends. This CDR3 contains 15 residues. The CDR3 DNA reads as TGTGCCAGCAGTGAAGTGCCGGGGTCGGGGACTGAAGCTTTCTTT. Residues: CASSEVPGSGTEAFF.

The rearrangement uses TRBV11-3 and TRBJ2-3; D call uncertain. The CDR3 has 13 amino acids. The V end was cut by 2 bases, the J end by 5 bases, with 8 bases between. Germline V gives CDR1 SGHNT, CDR2 YENEEA. The CDR3 spells CASSLLMQDTQYF. CDR3 nucleotide sequence: TGTGCCAGCAGCTTATTAATGCAAGATACGCAGTATTTT.

This clone came up once. The chain combines TRBV5-1 with TRBJ1-3; D is possibly TRBD1 (6 bases). CDR1 is SGHRS, CDR2 YFSETQ, per germline. CDR3 size: 14 residues. V lost 5 bases and J 0 bases, leaving 9 bases between the germline ends. CDR3 DNA: TGCGCCAGCAGGGACAGAAGCTCTGGAAACACCATATATTTT. This gives the protein CASRDRSSGNTIYF.

The chain combines TRBV19 with TRBJ1-6; no clear D. The CDR3 loop spans 15 amino acids. CDR1 is LNHDA, CDR2 SQIVND, per germline (reference sequence). Trimming took off 3 bases at V and 7 bases at J, with 13 bases between the two ends. CDR3 protein: CASSIQGPANSPLHF. The CDR3 DNA sequence: TGTGCCAGTAGTATTCAAGGTCCTGCGAATTCACCCCTCCACTTT.

The J gene is TRBJ2-5, the V gene TRBV18, with D possibly being TRBD1 (6 bases). The V end was cut by 6 bases, the J end by 4 bases, with 18 bases between. Looked up from germline, CDR1 is KGHSH and CDR2 is LQKENI. The CDR3 has 15 amino acids. CDR3 amino acids: CASSAGDSGGETQYF. The CDR3 DNA is TGTGCCAGCTCGGCAGGGGATTCTGGTGGAGAGACCCAGTACTTC.

This clone has just one count. The chain recombines TRBV27 with TRBJ1-2, with 7 bases lining up with TRBD1. Germline CDR1 MNHEY, CDR2 SMNVEV (reference sequence). The V segment lost 4 bases and the J segment 8 bases; nucleotides outside the gene matches: 16. This CDR3 contains 16 residues. The CDR3 reads CASSYLFGTVVYGYTF. Here the CDR3 DNA reads TGTGCCAGCAGTTATCTATTTGGGACAGTCGTATACGGCTACACCTTC.

This clone was observed a handful of times. This sequence joins TRBV7-9 and TRBJ2-7; the D gene is possibly TRBD1 (6 bases). The V gene's germline CDR1 is SEHNR and CDR2 FQNEAQ (reference sequence). The CDR3 covers 13 residues. V was pared by 3 bases and J by 3 bases, with 9 bases between. CDR3 sequence (DNA): TGTGCCAGCAGCTTTTTAGGGGGCTACGAGCAGTACTTC. Residues: CASSFLGGYEQYF.

The chain has TRBV11-2 and TRBJ1-2; no definite D call. Germline-derived CDR1 and CDR2 are SGHAT and FQNNGV. The CDR3 sequence is 14 residues long. The V gene lost 5 bases and the J gene lost 4 bases, with 14 bases spanning the gap. CDR3 bases: TGTGCCAGCAGCATCACTCGGGTATCCTATGGCTACACCTTC. It encodes CASSITRVSYGYTF.

This clone was seen a single time. The chain recombines TRBV19 with TRBJ2-1, with 8 bases aligning to TRBD2. The CDR3 runs 14 residues. Germline values: CDR1 LNHDA, CDR2 SQIVND (reference sequence). The V gene end was trimmed by 4 bases and the J gene end by 4 bases; junction bases not matched to a gene: 3. The CDR3 DNA follows: TGTGCCAGTAGTACCCGGGAGGGATACAATGAGCAGTTCTTC. This encodes CASSTREGYNEQFF.

This chain connects TRBV13 to TRBJ1-1; no definite D call. The germline V gene encodes CDR1 PRHDT and CDR2 FYEKMQ (reference sequence). Trimming pared 4 bases from V and 6 bases from J, leaving 12 bases between. This CDR3 contains 13 residues. The CDR3 DNA is TGTGCCAGCAGCTCAGTCGCGCGGCCTGAAGCTTTCTTT. Protein sequence: CASSSVARPEAFF. Filled out from reference TRBV13 and TRBJ1-1, the complete variable domain reads AAGVIQSPRHLIKEKRETATLKCYPIPRHDTVYWYQQGPGQDPQFLISFYEKMQSDKGSIPDRFSAQQFSDYHSELNMSSLELGDSALYFCASSSVARPEAFFGQGTRLTVV.